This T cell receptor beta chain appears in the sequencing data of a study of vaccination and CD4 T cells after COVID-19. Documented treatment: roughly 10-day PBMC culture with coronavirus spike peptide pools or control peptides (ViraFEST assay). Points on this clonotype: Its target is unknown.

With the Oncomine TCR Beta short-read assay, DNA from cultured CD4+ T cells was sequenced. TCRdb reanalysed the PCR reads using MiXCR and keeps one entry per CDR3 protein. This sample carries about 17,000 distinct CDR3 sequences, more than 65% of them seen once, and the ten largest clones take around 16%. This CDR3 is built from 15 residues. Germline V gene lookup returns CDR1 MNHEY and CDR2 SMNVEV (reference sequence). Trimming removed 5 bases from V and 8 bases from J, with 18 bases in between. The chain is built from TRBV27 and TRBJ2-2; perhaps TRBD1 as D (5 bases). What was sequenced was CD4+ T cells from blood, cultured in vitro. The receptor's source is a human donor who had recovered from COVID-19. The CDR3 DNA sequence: TGTGCCAGCAGTGACCAGGGCCTGGGATCGGGGGAGCTGTTTTTT. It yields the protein CASSDQGLGSGELFF.